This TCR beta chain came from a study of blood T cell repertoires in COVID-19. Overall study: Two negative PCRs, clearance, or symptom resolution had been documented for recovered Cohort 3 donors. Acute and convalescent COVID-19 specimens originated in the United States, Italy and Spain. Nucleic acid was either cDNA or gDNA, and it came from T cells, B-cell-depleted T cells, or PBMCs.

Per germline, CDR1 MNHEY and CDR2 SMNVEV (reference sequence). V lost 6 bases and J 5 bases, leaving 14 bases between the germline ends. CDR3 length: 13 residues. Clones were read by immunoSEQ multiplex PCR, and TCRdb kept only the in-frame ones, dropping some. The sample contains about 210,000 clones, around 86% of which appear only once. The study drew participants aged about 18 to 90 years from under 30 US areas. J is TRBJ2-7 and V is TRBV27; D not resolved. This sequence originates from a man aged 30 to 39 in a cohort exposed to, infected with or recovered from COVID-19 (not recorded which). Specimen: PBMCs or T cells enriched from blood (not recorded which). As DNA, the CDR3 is TGTGCCAGCAGGAACCAACAGTCGCACGAGCAGTACTTC. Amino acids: CASRNQQSHEQYF.